This T cell receptor (beta chain) was captured in a study of T cell responses to AZD1222 COVID-19 vaccine. Produced via immunoSEQ multiplex PCR; TCRdb's table is partial and in-frame only. The sample carries about 120,000 clones, almost 90% recorded once. The origin of this receptor is an adult in good health. Sequences were derived from peripheral blood, sampled on day 0 of AZD1222 vaccination.

The CDR3 DNA sequence: TGTGCCAGTAGTCTTCCGGACAGTCAATCCTATGGCTACACCTTC. Translating gives CASSLPDSQSYGYTF. The chain recombines TRBV19 with TRBJ1-2, with a possible D match to TRBD1 (6 bases). Germline CDR1 is LNHDA and CDR2 is SQIVND (reference sequence). The CDR3 totals 15 residues. The ends were cut back, 5 bases at V and 4 bases at J, with 17 bases in the middle.